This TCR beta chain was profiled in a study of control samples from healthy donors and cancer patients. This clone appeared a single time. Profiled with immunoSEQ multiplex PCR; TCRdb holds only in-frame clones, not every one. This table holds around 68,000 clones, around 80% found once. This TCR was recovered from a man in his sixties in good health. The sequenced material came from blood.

The CDR3 DNA follows: TGTGCCTGGAGTGGCAAAGTGAACACTGAAGCTTTCTTT. It is translated as CAWSGKVNTEAFF. The gene calls are TRBV30 and TRBJ1-1; no clear D gene. Germline CDR1 and CDR2: GTSNPN and SVGIG (reference sequence). The V end was cut by 1 base, the J end by 0 bases, with 6 bases between. The CDR3 runs 13 residues.